This T cell receptor (beta chain) was recovered during a study of cytomegalovirus exposure and HLA in healthy donors. Background on the study: For the approximately 420 genotyped donors, 75% to 90% fell within the Caucasian-associated ancestry cluster. General study results and limits: There were some V segments, including TRBV6-2 and TRBV6-3, excluded as indistinguishable. It was likely that a cluster of highly shared sequence variants was a sequencing artifact.

PCR primers comprised 60 Vbeta and 13 Jbeta primers. Source study methods: Later, an analysis found about 83 million unique TCR beta chains, and roughly 9.9 million of these were shared. TCRdb's copy holds only in-frame clones and misses some; the assay was immunoSEQ multiplex PCR. The V and J calls and clone size come from that table; D and trimming were worked out from the DNA. The sample includes roughly 180,000 clones, around 80% seen only once; the top ten take less than 1.5%. Germline V gene data show CDR1 as MNHNY and CDR2 as SVGAGI (reference sequence). CDR3 length: 13 amino acids. J gave up 5 bases and V 6 bases, and 2 bases lay outside the gene matches. In the case of this clone: The antigen is unknown.

The V gene is TRBV6-6, the J gene TRBJ2-5; 11 bases match TRBD2. The origin of this receptor is a young man in good health and CMV-seronegative. Sequenced sample: PBMCs. The DNA for the CDR3 is TGTGCCAGCAGCCTAGCGGGGGGTGAGACCCAGTACTTC. Amino acid sequence: CASSLAGGETQYF.